This is a list of T cell receptor beta chains from one sample in a study of T cell responses to AZD1222 COVID-19 vaccine. The data were produced by immunoSEQ multiplex PCR, yet TCRdb's version contains in-frame clones alone and is incomplete. The sample contains 95,000 to 100,000 clones, about 82% of which appear only once. The source was peripheral blood, collected on day 0 of AZD1222 vaccination. The receptors were sampled from an adult in good health. CDR3s leave out the opening cysteine and the closing phenylalanine or tryptophan. D genes are given only for firm matches. Clone size is given for some rows only: seen once, a few or many times, or a class if the clone is expanded.

d_gene | abundance | j_gene | v_gene | CDR3aa
. | . | TRBJ1-4 | TRBV7-2 | ASSLGGSNEKLF
. | . | TRBJ2-7 | TRBV18 | ASSPEGYEQY
TRBD1 | . | TRBJ1-1 | TRBV4-1 | ASSQGYYRGPNTEAF
TRBD1 | . | TRBJ1-1 | TRBV30 | ACRTGVSGAF
. | . | TRBJ1-5 | TRBV7-9 | ASSLNGGNQPQH
TRBD1 | . | TRBJ1-5 | TRBV7-9 | ASSRGTDYNQPQH
. | . | TRBJ1-5 | TRBV5-5 | ASSLAGVNQPQH
. | few | TRBJ1-6 | TRBV28 | ASSGGTLGNSPLH
. | . | TRBJ2-7 | TRBV5-1 | ASSLGSGTYEQY
TRBD2 | . | TRBJ2-5 | TRBV6-5 | ASSQTSGIGKTQY
. | . | TRBJ2-3 | TRBV19 | ASTRTGVNNYTQY
. | few | TRBJ1-2 | TRBV6-5 | ASTPGGVYGYT
. | . | TRBJ1-5 | TRBV19 | ASIGSNRNQPQH
. | few | TRBJ2-1 | TRBV3-1/TRBV3-2 | ASSQDRRGEQF
. | . | TRBJ1-5 | TRBV7-2 | ASSPAGGNQPQH
. | . | TRBJ1-2 | TRBV2 | ASMGARGIYGYT
. | . | TRBJ1-1 | TRBV10-3 | AISAGPMNTEAF
. | . | TRBJ2-1 | TRBV9 | ASSPHLAGRRSNEQF